This T cell receptor beta chain was observed in a study of ipilimumab plus nivolumab after autologous stem cell transplantation. Libraries were prepared by immunoSEQ multiplex PCR; TCRdb keeps only in-frame clonotypes and omits some of them. The top ten hold roughly 2% of the sample, which has over 75,000 clones, 83% seen once. The CDR3 extends over 15 amino acids. From germline, CDR1 is LNHNV and CDR2 YYDKDF (reference sequence). Trimming removed 0 bases from V and 4 bases from J, with 13 bases in between. Source: PBMCs, taken in a trial of ipilimumab plus nivolumab as post-transplant consolidation. This receptor was obtained from a male donor with diffuse large B-cell lymphoma. The V and J genes are TRBV15 and TRBJ2-7; either TRBD1 or TRBD2 may supply D (5 bases each). The CDR3 bases are TGTGCCACCAGCAGAGAACAGGACTCTAAGTACGAGCAGTACTTC. Amino acids: CATSREQDSKYEQYF.